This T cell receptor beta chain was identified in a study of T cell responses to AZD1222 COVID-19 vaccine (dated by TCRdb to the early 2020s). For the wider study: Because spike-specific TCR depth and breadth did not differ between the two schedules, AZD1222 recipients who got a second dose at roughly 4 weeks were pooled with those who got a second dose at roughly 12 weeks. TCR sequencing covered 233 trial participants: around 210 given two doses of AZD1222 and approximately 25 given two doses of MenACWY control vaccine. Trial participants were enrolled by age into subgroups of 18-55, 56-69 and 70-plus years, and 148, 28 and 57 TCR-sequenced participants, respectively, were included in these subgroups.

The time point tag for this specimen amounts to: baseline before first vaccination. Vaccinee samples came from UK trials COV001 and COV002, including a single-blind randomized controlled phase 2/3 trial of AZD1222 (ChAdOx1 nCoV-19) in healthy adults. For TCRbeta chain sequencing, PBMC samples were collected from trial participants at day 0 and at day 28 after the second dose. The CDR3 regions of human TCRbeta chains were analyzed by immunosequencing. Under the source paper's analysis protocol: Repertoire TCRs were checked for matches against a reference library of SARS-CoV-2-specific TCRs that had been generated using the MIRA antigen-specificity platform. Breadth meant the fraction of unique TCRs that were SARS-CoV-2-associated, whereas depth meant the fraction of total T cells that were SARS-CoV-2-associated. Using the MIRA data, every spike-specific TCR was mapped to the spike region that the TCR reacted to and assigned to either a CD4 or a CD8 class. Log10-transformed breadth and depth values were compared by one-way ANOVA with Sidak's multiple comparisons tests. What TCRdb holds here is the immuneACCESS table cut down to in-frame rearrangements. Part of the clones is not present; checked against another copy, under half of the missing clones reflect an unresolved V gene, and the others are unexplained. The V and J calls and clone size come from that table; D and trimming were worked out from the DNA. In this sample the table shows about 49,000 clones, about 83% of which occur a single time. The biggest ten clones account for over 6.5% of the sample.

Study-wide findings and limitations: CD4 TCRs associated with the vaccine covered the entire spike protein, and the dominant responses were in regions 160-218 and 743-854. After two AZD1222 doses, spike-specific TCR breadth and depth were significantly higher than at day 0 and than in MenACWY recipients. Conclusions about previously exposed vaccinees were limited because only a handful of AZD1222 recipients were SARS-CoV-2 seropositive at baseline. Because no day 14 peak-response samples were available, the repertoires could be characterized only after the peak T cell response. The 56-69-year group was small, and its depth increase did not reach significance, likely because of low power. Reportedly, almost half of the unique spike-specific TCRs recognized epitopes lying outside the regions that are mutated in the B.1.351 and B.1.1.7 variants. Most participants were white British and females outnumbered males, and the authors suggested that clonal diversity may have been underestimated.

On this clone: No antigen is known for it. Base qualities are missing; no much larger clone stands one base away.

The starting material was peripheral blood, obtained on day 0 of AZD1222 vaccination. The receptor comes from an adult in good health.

The nucleotide sequence is TGTGCCAGCAGCCCCAAGTGGCGGTCTTATTTTGAAGCTTTCTTT. Translated, it reads CASSPKWRSYFEAFF. Recombination linked TRBV7-8 to TRBJ1-1; the D gene cannot be resolved reliably. The germline V gene yields SGHVS for CDR1 and FQNEAQ for CDR2. V is pared back by 5 bases and J by 7 bases, with 20 bases lying between the germline termini. Including cysteine and phenylalanine, the CDR3 has 15 amino acids. The kept DNA is CDR3 alone, 45 bases in frame from the first base.